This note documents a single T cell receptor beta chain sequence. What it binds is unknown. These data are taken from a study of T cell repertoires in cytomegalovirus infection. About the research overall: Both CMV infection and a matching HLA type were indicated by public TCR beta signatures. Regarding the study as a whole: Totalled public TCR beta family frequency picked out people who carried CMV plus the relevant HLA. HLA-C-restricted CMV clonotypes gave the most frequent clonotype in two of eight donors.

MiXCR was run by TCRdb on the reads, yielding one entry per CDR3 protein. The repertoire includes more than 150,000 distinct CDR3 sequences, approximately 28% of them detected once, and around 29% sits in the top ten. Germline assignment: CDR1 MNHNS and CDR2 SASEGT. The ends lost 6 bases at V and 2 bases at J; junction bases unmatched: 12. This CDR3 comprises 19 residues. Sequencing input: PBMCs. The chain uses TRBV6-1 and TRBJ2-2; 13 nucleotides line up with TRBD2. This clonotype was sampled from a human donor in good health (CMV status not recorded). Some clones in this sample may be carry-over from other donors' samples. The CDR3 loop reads CASRRLGLAGSPNTGELFF. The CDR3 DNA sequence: TGTGCCAGCAGACGTTTGGGACTAGCGGGGAGCCCAAACACCGGGGAGCTGTTTTTT.